What follows are 24 T cell receptor beta chains derived from one specimen sequenced in a study of tumor and adjacent non-tumor tissue in lung cancer. This sample's RNA came from whole unsorted tissue. This non-tumor lung sample came from over 3 cm beyond the tumor edge. A modified ARM-PCR protocol with three rounds of nested PCR amplified TCRbeta. A single record per CDR3 protein comes from TCRdb applying MiXCR to the multiplex PCR reads. The sample shows approximately 80,000 distinct CDR3 sequences, 80% to 90% of them seen only once. The specimen was distant non-tumor lung tissue. The receptors stem from a man aged 60 to 75 with non-small cell lung cancer.

As concerns this clonotype: At one of its ends the junction is not consistent with the germline gene, which may arise from a read error. J is TRBJ2-2 and V is TRBV20-1; a possible D gene is TRBD2 (6 bases). CDR1 and CDR2 from the germline V gene are DFQATT and SNEGSKA (reference sequence). This CDR3 has 15 amino acids. The CDR3 nucleotides read TGCAGTGCTAGAACTCTTATGGGGGGAGCCGGGGAGCTGTTCTTT. Protein sequence: CSARTLMGGAGELFF.

As for this clonotype: A read error may account for a junction end that differs from germline. J is TRBJ2-6 and V is TRBV11-2; 7 positions match TRBD1. The CDR3 has 19 amino acids. Per germline, CDR1 SGHAT and CDR2 FQNNGV. Here the CDR3 reads CTSSLVPKDRPSRANVLTF. CDR3 nucleotide sequence: TGTACCAGCAGCTTAGTTCCAAAGGACAGGCCCTCTAGGGCCAACGTTCTGACTTTC.

To note about this clonotype: One end of the junction varies from germline; a read error may be responsible. The rearrangement links TRBV5-1 to TRBJ2-1, with TRBD1 as a possible D gene (5 bases). CDR1 SGHRS and CDR2 YFSETQ come from the germline V gene. The CDR3 covers 18 residues. In nucleotides, the CDR3 is TGCGCCAGAAGCTTGGGGCTAGGGGATCTCAGCTCCTACAATGAGCAGTTCTTC. Protein product: CARSLGLGDLSSYNEQFF. The full variable domain, completed using reference TRBV5-1 and TRBJ2-1, is KAGVTQTPRYLIKTRGQQVTLSCSPISGHRSVSWYQQTPGQGLQFLFEYFSETQRNKGNFPGRFSGRQFSNSRSEMNVSTLELGDSALYLCARSLGLGDLSSYNEQFFGPGTRLTVL.

The genes are TRBV12-3 or TRBV12-4 and TRBJ2-3; 8 bases align to TRBD2. The CDR3 has 15 amino acids. V lost 6 bases to trimming and J lost 14 bases; unmatched junction nucleotides: 19. The DNA of the CDR3 is TGTGCCAGCAGACGGGGGAGCGGGGGAGTCACGGTGCCGTATTTT. Protein: CASRRGSGGVTVPYF.

With regard to this clonotype: Sequence at one end of the junction differs from germline and may be a read error. The chain is built from TRBV13 and TRBJ2-2; either TRBD1 or TRBD2 may supply D (6 bases each). CDR3 length equals 15 residues. From germline, CDR1 is PRHDT and CDR2 FYEKMQ (reference sequence). CDR3 protein: CADSLAGGAVGELLF. In DNA, the CDR3 is TGTGCCGACAGCTTAGCCGGGGGCGCCGTCGGGGAGCTGCTTTTT.

The chain uses TRBV28 and TRBJ1-1; D remains unclear. Germline CDR1 reads MDHEN; CDR2 reads SYDVKM. The CDR3 is made up of 11 amino acids. Trimming removed 5 bases at V and 4 bases at J, with 5 bases between. The CDR3 here is CASSLSTEAFF. DNA of the CDR3: TGTGCCAGCAGTCTGTCCACTGAAGCTTTCTTT.

The chain joins TRBV5-6 to TRBJ2-1; D is ambiguous. CDR3 size: 11 residues. Germline V CDR1 and CDR2: SGHDT, YYEEEE. Trimming took off 5 bases at V and 9 bases at J, with 9 bases between the two ends. The CDR3, as DNA: TGTGCCAGCAGTCCCAGAGGTGAGCAGTTCTTC. Its translation is CASSPRGEQFF.

Of note for this clonotype: At one of its ends the junction is not consistent with the germline gene, which may arise from a read error. The rearrangement joins TRBV20-1 to TRBJ1-2; a possible D gene is TRBD1 (6 bases). This CDR3 comprises 14 residues. Germline CDR1 reads DFQATT; CDR2 reads SNEGSKA (reference sequence). The CDR3 coding sequence is TGCAGTGCCCAGGGACATGGAAGAAACTATGGTTACACCTTC. It encodes CSAQGHGRNYGYTF.

This clonotype was observed a single time. Given a much more abundant clone one base away, this may be a read error. The CDR3 DNA sequence: TGTGCCAGCAGATTAGATCAGGGAAGGGCTTTCTTT. This codes for CASRLDQGRAFF. V gene TRBV11-2 combines with J gene TRBJ1-1; the D gene is possibly TRBD1 (5 bases). Germline V gives CDR1 SGHAT, CDR2 FQNNGV. The CDR3 consists of 12 residues.

To note about this clonotype: No conserved phenylalanine or tryptophan ends this CDR3, so it is likely a read error. This chain connects TRBV11-2 to TRBJ2-5; 7 nucleotides agree with TRBD1. V lost 3 bases to trimming and J lost 5 bases; unmatched junction nucleotides: 9. The CDR3 consists of 15 residues. Looked up from germline, CDR1 is SGHAT and CDR2 is FQNNGV. The CDR3 loop reads CASSLDQTGRETQYY. CDR3 sequence (DNA): TGTGCCAGCAGCTTGGACCAGACAGGGCGGGAGACCCAGTACTAC.

In the case of this clonotype: The junction departs from the called germline gene at one end, perhaps through a read error. The chain employs TRBV11-2 and TRBJ2-5, with D possibly matching TRBD2 (7 bases). Germline V CDR1 and CDR2: SGHAT, FQNNGV. CDR3 length: 16 amino acids. Here the CDR3 reads CASSSAMGGPNETQYF. CDR3 sequence (DNA): TGTGCCAGTAGCTCCGCAATGGGGGGGCCAAACGAGACCCAGTACTTC.

V usage is TRBV20-1 and J usage is TRBJ2-1; tentatively, D is TRBD2 (7 bases). The CDR3 covers 11 residues. Per germline, CDR1 DFQATT and CDR2 SNEGSKA (reference sequence). CDR3 nucleotide sequence: TGCATTGGGAGGGGGGCTCGGGAGCAGTTCTTC. This translates into CIGRGAREQFF.

On this clonotype itself: In this CDR3 the conserved last residue, phenylalanine or tryptophan, is missing, so a read error is likely. The chain recombines TRBV11-3 with TRBJ2-5; D gene ambiguous. Trimming stripped 4 bases from V and 3 bases from J, with 9 bases between. CDR1 and CDR2 from the germline V gene are SGHNT and YENEEA. This CDR3 is 13 amino acids long. This CDR3 is CASSCTGEETQYS. The CDR3 coding sequence is TGTGCCAGCAGCTGTACCGGTGAAGAGACCCAGTACTCC.

This clonotype was counted a few times. A much bigger clone sits one base away, suggesting this may be a read error. The V call is TRBV6-5, the J call TRBJ1-6, with D possibly TRBD1 on 5 matching bases. Per germline, CDR1 MNHEY and CDR2 SVGAGI. The CDR3 is 15 amino acids. The CDR3 DNA is TGTGCCAGCAGTACCGGGGCCCTGAGGGGTTCACCCCCCCACTTT. The encoded protein is CASSTGALRGSPPHF.

This clonotype has ten or more counts. The chain has TRBV5-4 and TRBJ2-5; 14 bases align to TRBD2. The V segment lost 4 bases and the J segment 1 base; nucleotides outside the gene matches: 6. Looked up from germline, CDR1 is SGHNT and CDR2 is YYREEE (reference sequence). This CDR3 comprises 17 residues. The DNA for the CDR3 is TGTGCCAGCAGCCCTGGGACTAGCGGGGGCTTCCAAGAGACCCAGTACTTC. Encoded protein: CASSPGTSGGFQETQYF.

For this clonotype: One junction end does not reproduce the germline sequence, and a read error may be involved. The J gene is TRBJ2-3, the V gene TRBV20-1, with 9 bases fitting TRBD2. CDR1 DFQATT and CDR2 SNEGSKA come from the germline V gene (reference sequence). The CDR3 spans 16 residues. The CDR3: CSTRDIAGERTDTRYF. DNA for the CDR3: TGCAGTACTAGAGATATAGCGGGAGAAAGGACAGATACGCGGTATTTT.

In the case of this clonotype: A much larger clonotype is one base distant, so this may be a read error. The rearrangement links TRBV7-9 to TRBJ2-7; D not resolved. There are 13 residues in the CDR3. With 0 bases removed from V and 13 bases from J, the gap between germline ends came to 16 bases. Germline CDR1 and CDR2: SEHNR and FQNEAQ (reference sequence). The CDR3 nucleotides read TGTGCCAGCAGCTTAGCCAGTGACCGTGGCAAATACTTC. It translates to CASSLASDRGKYF.

This chain links TRBV11-3 with TRBJ2-5, with D hard to call. Looked up from germline, CDR1 is SGHNT and CDR2 is YENEEA. The CDR3 runs 13 residues. Trimming cost V 9 bases and J 14 bases, with 25 bases left between them. CDR3 sequence (DNA): TGTGCCAGTTCCGGTTCCGCGCCCCGGACCCTATACTTC. Protein sequence: CASSGSAPRTLYF.

As concerns this clonotype: This may be a read error, as it is one base from a much larger clone. The chain employs TRBV30 and TRBJ1-1; D is unclear. The CDR3 is made up of 9 amino acids. Germline V gives CDR1 GTSNPN, CDR2 SVGIG (reference sequence). The CDR3 protein is CAWGTVAFF. The CDR3 bases are TGTGCCTGGGGTACTGTAGCTTTCTTT. Based on the CDR3 plus reference TRBV30 and TRBJ1-1, the full variable domain is SQTIHQWPATLVQPVGSPLSLECTVEGTSNPNLYWYRQAAGRGLQLLFYSVGIGQISSEVPQNLSASRPQDRQFILSSKKLLLSDSGFYLCAWGTVAFFGQGTRLTVV.

This clonotype was counted once. Germline is not matched at one junction end, which may reflect a read error. The J gene is TRBJ2-6, the V gene TRBV4-2, with D unresolved. Germline CDR1 reads LGHNA; CDR2 reads YNFKEQ. This CDR3 is 16 amino acids long. The CDR3 bases are TGTGCCAGCAGCCAAGAGTTGAGTTATGGCGCCAACGTCATGACTTTC. Protein sequence: CASSQELSYGANVMTF.

Regarding this clonotype: Relative to the germline gene, one junction end is altered; a read error may explain this. V gene TRBV11-2 combines with J gene TRBJ1-1; TRBD1 is a possible D gene (5 bases). CDR1 and CDR2 (germline): SGHAT, FQNNGV. This CDR3 spans 14 amino acids. The CDR3 spells CAGGLVWRGTETFF. The DNA of the CDR3 is TGTGCCGGCGGCTTAGTCTGGAGGGGCACTGAAACTTTCTTT.

A remark on this clonotype: At one end, the junction sequence differs from germline, possibly due to a read error. The V call is TRBV5-5, the J call TRBJ2-7, with D possibly matching TRBD2 (6 bases). Per germline, CDR1 SGHKS and CDR2 YYEKEE (reference sequence). The CDR3 is 15 amino acids. The CDR3 loop reads CASSLRRDAFDERYF. In DNA form, the CDR3 reads TGTGCCAGCAGCTTACGGAGGGACGCCTTCGACGAGCGGTACTTC.

Comments on this clonotype: A junction end diverges from the germline sequence, so it may reflect a read error. The genes are TRBV5-4 and TRBJ2-2; D may be TRBD2 (6 bases). Germline values: CDR1 SGHNT, CDR2 YYREEE (reference sequence). There are 16 residues in the CDR3. Written as DNA, the CDR3 is TGTGCCAGCCATATGACGGGACGGGAGAACACCGGGGAGCTGTTATTT. Translation: CASHMTGRENTGELLF. Variable domain in full (rest from reference TRBV5-4 and TRBJ2-2): ETGVTQSPTHLIKTRGQQVTLRCSSQSGHNTVSWYQQALGQGPQFIFQYYREEENGRGNFPPRFSGLQFPNYSSELNVNALELDDSALYLCASHMTGRENTGELLFGEGSRLTVL.

This clonotype was observed a few times. A much larger clone lies one base from this, so it may be a read error. V and J are TRBV12-3 or TRBV12-4 and TRBJ2-1; tentative D call: TRBD1 (5 bases). This CDR3 is built from 14 residues. Here the CDR3 reads CAISWGQSYNEQFF. The CDR3 DNA sequence: TGTGCCATCAGTTGGGGCCAATCCTACAATGAGCAGTTCTTC.